The rows below give T cell receptor beta chains drawn from one sample of a study of T cell changes during pregnancy in multiple sclerosis. Assay used: immunoSEQ multiplex PCR; TCRdb lists only in-frame clones, some missing. The table shows roughly 48,000 clones, with around 94% occurring only once. This specimen was CD4+ T cells from peripheral blood mononuclear cells, taken in the third trimester of pregnancy. All receptors derive from a female donor with multiple sclerosis, enrolled in a pregnancy study. Both conserved end residues are part of each CDR3. D genes are given only for firm matches. A clone size is listed for some rows: how often the clone was seen (once, few, many), or a class if it is expanded.

cdr3_aa cdr3_nt clone_size v_call d_call j_call
CASSYGTDNEQYF TGTGCCAGCTCGTACGGGACAGATAACGAGCAGTACTTC . TRBV18 TRBD1 TRBJ2-7
CASSYDGQPPFNF TGTGCCAGCAGCTACGATGGACAGCCTCCTTTCAATTTT once TRBV7-3 . TRBJ1-3
CASRRFSSSYNEQFF TGCGCCAGCAGACGATTCTCGAGCTCCTACAATGAGCAGTTCTTC . TRBV10-2 . TRBJ2-1
CASSLGSSSYEQYF TGTGCCAGCAGTTTAGGGAGCAGCTCCTACGAGCAGTACTTC . TRBV27 . TRBJ2-7
CASSEGGVVTGELFF TGTGCCAGCAGCGAGGGGGGGGTGGTGACCGGGGAGCTGTTTTTT . TRBV9 . TRBJ2-2
CASSLDFTGEQFF TGCGCCAGCAGCTTGGACTTCACGGGTGAGCAGTTCTTC . TRBV5-1 . TRBJ2-1
CASSIVNGEQFF TGTGCCAGTAGTATAGTCAACGGTGAGCAGTTCTTC . TRBV19 . TRBJ2-1
CASSTLDRTDTEAFF TGTGCCAGCAGCACGTTGGACAGGACGGACACTGAAGCTTTCTTT few TRBV7-9 TRBD1 TRBJ1-1
CASSDAGQGYGYTF TGTGCCAGCAGTGATGCCGGACAGGGATATGGCTACACCTTC . TRBV6-1 TRBD1 TRBJ1-2
CASSHRVEGTEAFF TGTGCCAGCAGCCACAGGGTAGAGGGCACTGAAGCTTTCTTT few TRBV6-6 . TRBJ1-1
CASSASSGANVLTF TGTGCCAGCAGTGCTAGCTCTGGGGCCAACGTCCTGACTTTC . TRBV6-6 . TRBJ2-6
CSVEWSLAGELFF TGCAGCGTTGAATGGTCACTGGCCGGGGAGCTGTTTTTT . TRBV29-1 . TRBJ2-2
CASSLSQGQAHYNEQFF TGCGCCAGCAGCTTGTCCCAGGGACAGGCCCACTACAATGAGCAGTTCTTC . TRBV5-1 TRBD1 TRBJ2-1
CASSTQRSTSDTQYF TGTGCCAGTAGTACCCAGCGGAGTACGTCAGATACGCAGTATTTT . TRBV19 . TRBJ2-3
CAWSVLAGGPDTQYF TGTGCCTGGAGTGTACTAGCGGGAGGGCCAGATACGCAGTATTTT . TRBV30 TRBD2 TRBJ2-3
CASSIGGFGELFF TGTGCCAGTAGTATCGGGGGGTTCGGGGAGCTGTTTTTT . TRBV19 TRBD2 TRBJ2-2
CASTGLASYSYNEQFF TGTGCCAGCACCGGACTAGCGTCGTACTCCTACAATGAGCAGTTCTTC once TRBV2 TRBD2 TRBJ2-1
CASSLYSGPENIQYF TGTGCCAGCAGTTTATATTCTGGGCCCGAAAACATTCAGTACTTC . TRBV27 . TRBJ2-4
CASSLTDRGGYHEQYF TGTGCCAGCAGCTTGACTGACAGGGGAGGGTACCACGAGCAGTACTTC . TRBV12-1 . TRBJ2-7
CASSPFGAGELFF TGCGCCAGCAGTCCCTTCGGGGCCGGGGAGCTGTTTTTT once TRBV5-1 . TRBJ2-2
CASSRLAGGDEQYF TGTGCCAGCAGCCGACTAGCGGGAGGGGACGAGCAGTACTTC . TRBV7-9 TRBD2 TRBJ2-7